The next 25 T cell receptor beta chains were all read from a single sample in a study of T-cell reconstitution after alpha-beta-depleted transplantation in children. Unique molecular identifiers tagged the TCRbeta library. Each CDR3 protein is one row after TCRdb ran MiXCR on the PCR reads. The sample has a few hundred thousand distinct CDR3 sequences; around 20% are singletons. The source material was PBMCs from the stem cell graft donor, sampled from the stem cell graft. These receptors were obtained from a human donor who donated a stem cell graft to a child with acute myeloid leukemia.

This clonotype was found a few times. The chain uses TRBV20-1 and TRBJ1-1; 7 bases align to TRBD1. The CDR3 runs to 12 residues. Germline CDR1 reads DFQATT; CDR2 reads SNEGSKA (reference sequence). CDR3: CRGGTAGTEAFF. The CDR3, as DNA: TGCAGGGGGGGGACAGCCGGCACTGAAGCTTTCTTT.

CDR3: CASSLSGGGWQFF. CDR3 bases: TGCGCCAGCAGCTTGTCAGGGGGGGGCTGGCAGTTCTTC. The chain couples TRBV5-1 to TRBJ2-1; D is tentatively TRBD1 or TRBD2 (7 bases each). The germline CDR1 and CDR2 sequences are SGHRS and YFSETQ. This CDR3 spans 13 amino acids. V was pared by 1 base and J by 12 bases, with 14 bases between.

This sequence joins TRBV6-4 and TRBJ2-1; 9 bases are a match to TRBD2. V lost 4 bases and J lost 7; bases outside the gene matches: 8. Germline V lookup: CDR1 MRHNA, CDR2 SNTAGT. This CDR3 is 15 amino acids long. CDR3 in amino acids: CASSVQAGGTNEQFF. In DNA, the CDR3 is TGTGCCAGCAGTGTCCAAGCGGGAGGCACGAATGAGCAGTTCTTC.

This chain joins TRBV25-1 and TRBJ1-3, with 9 bases that match TRBD1. The CDR3 spans 15 residues. V shed 5 bases and J 4 bases; nucleotides not matched to a gene: 6. Germline values: CDR1 MGHDK, CDR2 SYGVNS. The CDR3 nucleotides are TGTGCCAGCAGTACCACAGGGGGCTACGGAAACACCATATATTTT. Its protein product is CASSTTGGYGNTIYF.

This clonotype was detected a few times. V and J are TRBV12-3 or TRBV12-4 and TRBJ1-1, with D tentatively TRBD1 (5 bases). Trimming took 7 bases from V and 1 from J, leaving 13 bases between them. The length of the CDR3 is 14 residues. DNA of the CDR3: TGTGCCAGCATCGCCGGGACGGAGAACACTGAAGCTTTCTTT. As protein: CASIAGTENTEAFF.

CDR3 nucleotides: TGCAGCGTTGAATACCCAGGAGGTGGAAACACCATATATTTT. This translates into CSVEYPGGGNTIYF. The chain employs TRBV29-1 and TRBJ1-3; D remains ambiguous. Germline values: CDR1 SQVTM, CDR2 ANQGSEA. This CDR3 is 14 amino acids long. Between the trimmed V and J ends, which lost 2 bases and 3 bases, there was a span of 11 bases.

The chain carries TRBV7-2 and TRBJ2-1, with 9 bases aligning to TRBD2. The CDR3 extends over 15 amino acids. Germline V gives CDR1 SGHTA, CDR2 FQGNSA. Trimming removed 1 base from V and 7 bases from J; junction bases left unmatched: 5. This chain's CDR3 is CASSLGTSAANEQFF. The CDR3 DNA is TGTGCCAGCAGCTTAGGGACTAGCGCCGCGAATGAGCAGTTCTTC.

CDR3 DNA sequence: TGCAGTGCTAGGGTACAGGGGTCGGGGGCCAAAAACATTCAGTACTTC. This codes for CSARVQGSGAKNIQYF. The chain links TRBV20-1 to TRBJ2-4, with 7 bases that match TRBD1. J lost 1 base, V lost 3 bases, and 9 bases had no gene match. Per germline, CDR1 DFQATT and CDR2 SNEGSKA (reference sequence). The CDR3 has 16 residues.

This chain connects TRBV28 to TRBJ2-5; 10 bases map to TRBD2. The CDR3 has 17 residues. From germline, CDR1 is MDHEN and CDR2 SYDVKM. J lost 3 bases, V lost 2 bases, and 9 bases had no gene match. The CDR3 DNA reads as TGTGCCAGCAGTTTACTAGCGGGAGCCCGAAGAAAAGAGACCCAGTACTTC. Its protein product is CASSLLAGARRKETQYF. The whole variable domain, remainder taken from reference TRBV28 and TRBJ2-5, is DVKVTQSSRYLVKRTGEKVFLECVQDMDHENMFWYRQDPGLGLRLIYFSYDVKMKEKGDIPEGYSVSREKKERFSLILESASTNQTSMYLCASSLLAGARRKETQYFGPGTRLLVL.

In this sample, this clonotype turned up many times. V usage is TRBV20-1 and J usage is TRBJ1-5; unclear D gene. The CDR3 is 13 amino acids. Trimming removed 0 bases from V and 5 bases from J, with 8 bases in between. Germline V lookup: CDR1 DFQATT, CDR2 SNEGSKA (reference sequence). CDR3 amino acids: CSAREDGDQPQHF. CDR3 in DNA: TGCAGTGCTAGAGAAGACGGGGATCAGCCCCAGCATTTT.

V is TRBV12-3 or TRBV12-4 and J is TRBJ2-6, with TRBD1 matching over 8 bases. This CDR3 is 17 amino acids long. V lost 6 bases to trimming and J lost 0 bases; unmatched junction nucleotides: 7. CDR3 region: CASSSGTGLSGANVLTF. CDR3 coding DNA: TGTGCCAGCAGCTCCGGGACAGGCCTCTCTGGGGCCAACGTCCTGACTTTC.

This clonotype was recorded many times. This chain joins TRBV20-1 and TRBJ2-1; 9 bases map to TRBD2. Germline loops: CDR1 DFQATT, CDR2 SNEGSKA (reference sequence). V lost 2 bases to trimming and J lost 7 bases; unmatched junction nucleotides: 12. The CDR3 is made up of 16 amino acids. CDR3 in DNA: TGCAGTGCTAGATCCTCCCGGCGGGAGGGCCGTAATGAGCAGTTCTTC. As protein: CSARSSRREGRNEQFF.

The chain combines TRBV7-2 with TRBJ1-2; possibly TRBD1 for D (6 bases). There are 16 residues in the CDR3. Per the germline V gene, CDR1 is SGHTA and CDR2 is FQGNSA. V was cut by 0 bases and J by 7 bases, with 18 bases left in between. CDR3 nucleotide sequence: TGTGCCAGCAGCTTAGCTCCGTTCGGAGGGGGAGGTGGCTACACCTTC. Its protein is CASSLAPFGGGGGYTF.

This clonotype has at least ten counts. J is TRBJ2-5 and V is TRBV4-3; D is uncertain. The CDR3 length is 16 residues. Looked up from germline, CDR1 is LGHNA and CDR2 is YSLEER. V was shortened by 1 base and J by 2 bases, with 14 bases between the two germline ends. The CDR3 sequence: CASSQGGFNRQETQYF. As DNA, the CDR3 is TGCGCCAGCAGCCAAGGCGGCTTCAACCGGCAAGAGACCCAGTACTTC.

The V call is TRBV5-1, the J call TRBJ2-1; a possible D gene is TRBD2 (6 bases). V lost 1 base and J 8 bases, leaving 16 bases between the germline ends. The CDR3 contains 15 residues. Germline CDR1 SGHRS, CDR2 YFSETQ. CDR3 residues: CASSLSVGRRYEQFF. The CDR3 DNA follows: TGCGCCAGCAGCTTGTCTGTCGGGAGAAGGTATGAGCAGTTCTTC. Looking up the rest from reference TRBV5-1 and TRBJ2-1 gives the full variable domain: KAGVTQTPRYLIKTRGQQVTLSCSPISGHRSVSWYQQTPGQGLQFLFEYFSETQRNKGNFPGRFSGRQFSNSRSEMNVSTLELGDSALYLCASSLSVGRRYEQFFGPGTRLTVL.

This sequence joins TRBV7-1 and TRBJ2-2, with TRBD2 identical over 12 bases. TRBV7-1 is designated an ORF whose function remains uncertain. CDR3 length: 22 residues. V shed 2 bases, J shed 3 bases, and the junction held 19 bases outside the gene matches. The CDR3: CASSSPSDLGLAGSGYTGELFF. CDR3 nucleotides: TGTGCCAGCAGCTCACCCTCAGACCTCGGACTAGCGGGATCAGGGTACACCGGGGAGCTGTTTTTT.

For this clonotype: Relative to the germline gene, one junction end is altered; a read error may explain this. The chain is built from TRBV6-4 and TRBJ2-3; D unclear. Germline assignment: CDR1 MRHNA and CDR2 SNTAGT. The CDR3 covers 15 residues. This chain's CDR3 is CASSDSGRSTDTQYF. As DNA, the CDR3 is TGTGCCAGCAGCGACTCAGGCAGAAGCACAGATACGCAGTATTTT.

The rearrangement joins TRBV7-9 to TRBJ2-5, with 7 bases aligning to TRBD1. J was trimmed by 2 bases and V by 5 bases; bases with no gene match: 11. CDR1 is SEHNR and CDR2 is FQNEAQ in the germline V gene (reference sequence). CDR3 length equals 16 residues. CDR3 region: CASSPQGGRIQETQYF. DNA of the CDR3: TGTGCCAGCAGCCCGCAAGGGGGCAGGATACAAGAGACCCAGTACTTC.

In its sample, this clonotype was seen a few times. The chain uses TRBV12-3 or TRBV12-4 and TRBJ2-7, with TRBD1 matching 7 bases. J was trimmed by 5 bases and V by 5 bases; bases with no gene match: 9. The CDR3 loop spans 14 amino acids. CDR3 sequence reads: CASSVVDRVHEQYF. The CDR3 nucleotides read TGTGCCAGCAGTGTAGTTGACAGGGTCCACGAGCAGTACTTC.

The V and J genes are TRBV20-1 and TRBJ2-1; 11 bases map to TRBD1. V was pared by 5 bases and J by 7 bases, with 10 bases of the junction left unmatched. Germline CDR1 DFQATT, CDR2 SNEGSKA (reference sequence). CDR3 length: 15 amino acids. The CDR3 DNA reads TGCAGTGCTCCGGCCGGGACAGGGGGTCGAAATGAGCAGTTCTTC. Protein sequence: CSAPAGTGGRNEQFF.

This clonotype has only a few counts. The genes are TRBV29-1 and TRBJ2-3; D uncertain. Germline CDR1 reads SQVTM; CDR2 reads ANQGSEA. The CDR3 loop spans 13 amino acids. Between the trimmed V and J ends, which lost 4 bases and 2 bases, there was a span of 10 bases. CDR3 in DNA: TGCAGCGTTGGGGCCCGTGCCACAGATACGCAGTATTTT. It translates to CSVGARATDTQYF.

This clonotype was found many times. The chain has TRBV20-1 and TRBJ2-4; D is unresolved. This CDR3 has 13 residues. Per the germline V gene, CDR1 is DFQATT and CDR2 is SNEGSKA (reference sequence). V was pared by 3 bases and J by 1 base, with 7 bases between. CDR3 sequence: CSASPRAKNIQYF. DNA for the CDR3: TGCAGTGCTAGCCCTAGGGCCAAAAACATTCAGTACTTC.

The sample holds many counts of this clonotype. Written as DNA, the CDR3 is TGCAGTGCTAGTGGGACAGCCGACACTGAAGCTTTCTTT. Its protein product is CSASGTADTEAFF. The chain has TRBV20-1 and TRBJ1-1; 7 nucleotides match TRBD1. CDR1 is DFQATT, CDR2 SNEGSKA, per germline (reference sequence). Trimming took 3 bases from V and 3 from J; bases not matched to a gene: 4. The CDR3 sequence is 13 residues long.

This clonotype appeared a few times. The V gene is TRBV28, the J gene TRBJ1-5; maybe TRBD1 (5 bases). The CDR3 runs to 14 residues. Germline V lookup: CDR1 MDHEN, CDR2 SYDVKM. V lost 5 bases to trimming and J lost 6 bases, with 14 bases between them. The chain's CDR3 is CASSISGVVQPQHF. The CDR3 DNA sequence: TGTGCCAGCAGTATCTCGGGGGTGGTTCAGCCCCAGCATTTT. Variable domain in full (rest from reference TRBV28 and TRBJ1-5): DVKVTQSSRYLVKRTGEKVFLECVQDMDHENMFWYRQDPGLGLRLIYFSYDVKMKEKGDIPEGYSVSREKKERFSLILESASTNQTSMYLCASSISGVVQPQHFGDGTRLSIL.

The chain recombines TRBV10-3 with TRBJ1-2; D is unclear. V shed 2 bases and J shed 6 bases, with 16 bases lying between them. CDR3 size: 15 residues. Germline V gene data show CDR1 as ENHRY and CDR2 as SYGVKD. Here the CDR3 reads CAISERGSHRDGYTF. CDR3 sequence (DNA): TGTGCCATCAGTGAGCGAGGTAGCCATAGAGATGGCTACACCTTC.